These 15 T cell receptor beta chains were all obtained from the same sample, sequenced in a study of T-cell reconstitution after alpha-beta-depleted transplantation in children. A TCRbeta library incorporating unique molecular identifiers was prepared. TCRdb re-derived calls from the PCR reads in MiXCR, one entry per CDR3 protein. The sample has 100,000 or so distinct CDR3 sequences; 6% to 9% are singletons. Sequenced here: PBMCs, sampled before TCRalphabeta/CD19-depleted stem cell transplant. The receptors originated from a boy aged 2-15 years with acute lymphoblastic leukemia, due to receive a stem cell transplant.

At least ten counts were recorded for this clonotype. The CDR3 loop is CASSTGKNTEAFF. CDR3 nucleotide sequence: TGTGCCAGCAGCACCGGGAAGAACACTGAAGCTTTCTTT. The J gene is TRBJ1-1, the V gene TRBV7-7; D is uncertain. Germline V gene data show CDR1 as SSHAT and CDR2 as FNYEAQ (reference sequence). This CDR3 is 13 amino acids long. V was shortened by 5 bases and J by 1 base, with 8 bases between the two germline ends.

This clonotype was detected many times. The rearrangement links TRBV11-3 to TRBJ2-7, with D tentatively TRBD2 (7 bases). CDR1 and CDR2 from the germline V gene are SGHNT and YENEEA. V was clipped by 3 bases and J by 5 bases, with 14 bases between them. This CDR3 is built from 14 residues. CDR3 DNA: TGTGCCAGCAGCTTGTCAGGGGACTACCACGAGCAGTACTTC. Its translation: CASSLSGDYHEQYF.

This clonotype was seen repeatedly, ten times or more. The J gene is TRBJ2-2, the V gene TRBV20-1; D is undetermined. With 6 bases removed from V and 2 bases from J, the gap between germline ends came to 16 bases. Germline CDR1 DFQATT, CDR2 SNEGSKA (reference sequence). The CDR3 has 15 residues. The CDR3 protein is CSAPSRRENTGELFF. The CDR3 DNA is TGCAGTGCCCCTTCCCGACGAGAAAACACCGGGGAGCTGTTTTTT.

The gene calls are TRBV15 and TRBJ1-5; tentatively, D is TRBD1 (6 bases). V was trimmed by 0 bases and J by 6 bases, leaving 15 bases between them. The CDR3 is made up of 16 amino acids. Germline CDR1 is LNHNV and CDR2 is YYDKDF (reference sequence). The CDR3 DNA follows: TGTGCCACCAGCAGAGATTGGATGAGGGGGGCTCAGCCCCAGCATTTT. Its protein is CATSRDWMRGAQPQHF.

The sample holds many counts of this clonotype. V is TRBV7-8 and J is TRBJ2-7; D may be TRBD2 (6 bases). This CDR3 contains 14 residues. V was shortened by 1 base and J by 5 bases, with 12 bases between the two germline ends. Germline V gene lookup returns CDR1 SGHVS and CDR2 FQNEAQ. The CDR3, as DNA: TGTGCCAGCAGCTTAGTTCGGGGGTTCCACGAGCAGTACTTC. As protein: CASSLVRGFHEQYF. Looking up the rest from reference TRBV7-8 and TRBJ2-7 gives the full variable domain: GAGVSQSPRYKVAKRGQDVALRCDPISGHVSLFWYQQALGQGPEFLTYFQNEAQLDKSGLPSDRFFAERPEGSVSTLKIQRTQQEDSAVYLCASSLVRGFHEQYFGPGTRLTVT.

This clonotype was recorded only once. V gene TRBV4-2 combines with J gene TRBJ2-3; TRBD2 aligns across 9 bases. CDR3 length: 16 residues. With 1 base clipped from V and 5 bases from J, the junction kept 7 bases outside the gene matches. Germline V CDR1 and CDR2: LGHNA, YNFKEQ. This chain's CDR3 is CASSQVSGGNGDTQYF. The CDR3 DNA is TGTGCCAGCAGCCAAGTGAGCGGGGGGAATGGAGATACGCAGTATTTT.

There are many counts of this clonotype. The chain couples TRBV28 to TRBJ1-4; 10 positions match TRBD1. Germline CDR1 is MDHEN and CDR2 is SYDVKM. The J segment lost 8 bases and the V segment lost 5 bases, leaving 5 bases of the junction unmatched. The CDR3 loop spans 14 amino acids. CDR3 amino acids: CASSPGTGDEKLFF. The CDR3 DNA follows: TGTGCCAGCAGTCCGGGGACAGGGGACGAAAAACTGTTTTTT.

Many counts were recorded for this clonotype. The chain uses TRBV7-2 and TRBJ2-3; 11 bases line up with TRBD2. After removal of 5 bases from V and 7 bases from J, the junction contained 5 bases not matched to a gene. CDR1 and CDR2 from the germline V gene are SGHTA and FQGNSA. This CDR3 has 14 amino acids. The CDR3 coding sequence is TGTGCCAGCAGCACGACTAGCGGGGCATATACGCAGTATTTT. As protein: CASSTTSGAYTQYF.

The table lists this clonotype with many counts. The J gene is TRBJ1-4, the V gene TRBV7-9; 10 bases match TRBD1. Germline V CDR1 and CDR2: SEHNR, FQNEAQ (reference sequence). The CDR3 is 15 residues long. V shed 3 bases and J 8 bases; nucleotides not matched to a gene: 6. CDR3 coding DNA: TGTGCCAGCAGCTTCGACAGGGGGCGTAACGAAAAACTGTTTTTT. This translates into CASSFDRGRNEKLFF.

Here the CDR3 reads CASNRGTNEKLFF. DNA of the CDR3: TGCGCCAGCAACCGGGGAACTAATGAAAAACTGTTTTTT. The chain combines TRBV5-1 with TRBJ1-4; D gene unclear. The V end lost 6 bases, the J end lost 1 base, and 7 bases lay between the germline ends. CDR3 length: 13 amino acids. Germline V gene data show CDR1 as SGHRS and CDR2 as YFSETQ.

This clonotype was seen repeatedly, ten times or more. The chain is built from TRBV7-8 and TRBJ2-3; 13 nucleotides match TRBD2. CDR3 length: 16 residues. The germline V gene has CDR1 SGHVS and CDR2 FQNEAQ. Unmatched junction bases numbered 5, after V lost 5 bases and J lost 3 bases. The CDR3 is CASSATSGGLTDTQYF. In DNA, the CDR3 is TGTGCCAGCAGCGCGACTAGCGGGGGGCTGACAGATACGCAGTATTTT.

Details on this clonotype: A read error may account for a junction end that differs from germline. This sequence joins TRBV20-1 and TRBJ2-1; 7 bases match TRBD2. Germline V CDR1 and CDR2: DFQATT, SNEGSKA (reference sequence). CDR3 length equals 8 residues. CDR3 sequence (DNA): TGCAGTGGGCATGCGGGGGTCTTC. Translated, it gives CSGHAGVF.

In this sample, this clonotype turned up a few times. The rearrangement links TRBV7-8 to TRBJ2-3; TRBD2 matches 8 bases. The CDR3 covers 19 residues. Germline CDR1 reads SGHVS; CDR2 reads FQNEAQ. V was pared by 7 bases and J by 2 bases, with 20 bases of the junction left unmatched. The CDR3 DNA follows: TGTGCCAGCACCTCTAGGATCCCCCGGGGGGGCGCCGTCACAGATACGCAGTATTTT. It encodes CASTSRIPRGGAVTDTQYF.

This clonotype was detected ten times or more. J is TRBJ2-5 and V is TRBV4-3; unclear D gene. This CDR3 region has 14 residues. The germline V gene has CDR1 LGHNA and CDR2 YSLEER. The germline V and J ends were trimmed by 1 base and 2 bases, with 8 bases remaining between them. CDR3 sequence (DNA): TGCGCCAGCAGCCAAGGAAAGGGACAAGAGACCCAGTACTTC. It specifies CASSQGKGQETQYF.

In its sample, this clonotype was seen many times. The chain couples TRBV6-2 or TRBV6-3 to TRBJ2-7; 10 positions agree with TRBD2. The germline CDR1 and CDR2 sequences are MNHEY and SVGEGT. V dropped 6 bases and J dropped 6; count of bases not matched to a gene: 8. CDR3 size: 14 residues. CDR3 region: CASRRAGGPGEQYF. The CDR3 DNA reads as TGTGCCAGCAGGCGAGCGGGGGGGCCTGGCGAGCAGTACTTC.